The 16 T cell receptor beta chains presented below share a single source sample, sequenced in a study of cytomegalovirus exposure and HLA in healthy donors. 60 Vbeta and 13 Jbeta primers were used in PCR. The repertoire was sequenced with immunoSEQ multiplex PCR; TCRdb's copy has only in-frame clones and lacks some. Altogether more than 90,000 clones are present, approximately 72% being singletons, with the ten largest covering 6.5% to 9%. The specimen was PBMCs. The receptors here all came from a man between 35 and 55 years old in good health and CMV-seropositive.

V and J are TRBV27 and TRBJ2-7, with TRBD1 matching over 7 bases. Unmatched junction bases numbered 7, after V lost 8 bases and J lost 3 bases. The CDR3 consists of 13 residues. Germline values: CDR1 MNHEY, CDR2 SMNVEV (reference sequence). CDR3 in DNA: TGTGCCAGCCGACAGGGACGGTTCTACGAGCAGTACTTC. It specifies CASRQGRFYEQYF.

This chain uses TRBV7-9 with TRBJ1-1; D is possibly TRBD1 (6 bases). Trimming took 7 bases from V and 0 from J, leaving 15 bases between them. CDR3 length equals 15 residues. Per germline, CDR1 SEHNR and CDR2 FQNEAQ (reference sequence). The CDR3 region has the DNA TGTGCCAGCACCGATTTGGGGGACATGAACACTGAAGCTTTCTTT. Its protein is CASTDLGDMNTEAFF.

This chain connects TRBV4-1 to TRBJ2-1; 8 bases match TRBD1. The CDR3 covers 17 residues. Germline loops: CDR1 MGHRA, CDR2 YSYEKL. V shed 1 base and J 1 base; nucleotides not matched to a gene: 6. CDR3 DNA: TGCGCCAGCAGCCAAGGCAGGGGGCTCAGGTCCTACAATGAGCAGTTCTTC. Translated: CASSQGRGLRSYNEQFF.

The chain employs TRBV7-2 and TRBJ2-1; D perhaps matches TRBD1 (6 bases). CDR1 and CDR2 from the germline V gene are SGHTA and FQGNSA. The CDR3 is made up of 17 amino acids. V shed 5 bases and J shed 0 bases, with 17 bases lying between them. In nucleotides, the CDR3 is TGTGCCAGCAGCCCCATGGGGGCCGTTAGCTCCTACAATGAGCAGTTCTTC. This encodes CASSPMGAVSSYNEQFF.

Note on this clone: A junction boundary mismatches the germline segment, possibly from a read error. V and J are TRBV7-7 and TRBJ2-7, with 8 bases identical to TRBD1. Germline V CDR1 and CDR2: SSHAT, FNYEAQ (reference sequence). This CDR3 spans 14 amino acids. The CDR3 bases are TGTGCTAGCAGTCCTGGACAGGGAACCTACGAGCAGTACTTC. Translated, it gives CASSPGQGTYEQYF.

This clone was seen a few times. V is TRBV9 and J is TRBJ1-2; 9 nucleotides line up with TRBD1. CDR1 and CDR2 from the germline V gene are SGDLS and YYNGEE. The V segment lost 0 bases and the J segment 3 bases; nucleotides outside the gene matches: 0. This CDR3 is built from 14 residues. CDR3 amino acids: CASSVGTGDYGYTF. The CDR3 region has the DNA TGTGCCAGCAGCGTAGGGACAGGGGACTATGGCTACACCTTC. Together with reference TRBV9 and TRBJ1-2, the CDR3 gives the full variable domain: DSGVTQTPKHLITATGQRVTLRCSPRSGDLSVYWYQQSLDQGLQFLIQYYNGEERAKGNILERFSAQQFPDLHSELNLSSLELGDSALYFCASSVGTGDYGYTFGSGTRLTVV.

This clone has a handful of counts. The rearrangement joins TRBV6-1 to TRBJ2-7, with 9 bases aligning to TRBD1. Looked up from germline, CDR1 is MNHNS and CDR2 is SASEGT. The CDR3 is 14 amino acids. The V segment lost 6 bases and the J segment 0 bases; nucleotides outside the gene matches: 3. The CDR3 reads CASRGQGHSYEQYF. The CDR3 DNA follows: TGTGCCAGCAGAGGACAGGGGCACTCCTACGAGCAGTACTTC.

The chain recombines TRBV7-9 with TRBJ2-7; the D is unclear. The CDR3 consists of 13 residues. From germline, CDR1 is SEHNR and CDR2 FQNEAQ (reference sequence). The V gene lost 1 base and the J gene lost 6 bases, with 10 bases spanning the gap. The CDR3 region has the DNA TGTGCCAGCAGCTTAGGGTGGGCCGTCGAGCAGTACTTC. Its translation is CASSLGWAVEQYF.

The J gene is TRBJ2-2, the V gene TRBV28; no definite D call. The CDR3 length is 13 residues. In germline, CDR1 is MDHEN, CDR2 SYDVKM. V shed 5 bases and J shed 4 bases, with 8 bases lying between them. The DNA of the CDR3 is TGTGCCAGCAGTAAATCTAGCACCGGGGAGCTGTTTTTT. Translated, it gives CASSKSSTGELFF.

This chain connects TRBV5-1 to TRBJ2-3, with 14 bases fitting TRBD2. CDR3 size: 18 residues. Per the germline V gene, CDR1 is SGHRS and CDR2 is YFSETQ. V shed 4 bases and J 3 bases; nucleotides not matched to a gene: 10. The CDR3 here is CASSPRGLAGVPTDTQYF. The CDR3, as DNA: TGCGCCAGCAGCCCACGGGGACTAGCGGGAGTTCCTACAGATACGCAGTATTTT.

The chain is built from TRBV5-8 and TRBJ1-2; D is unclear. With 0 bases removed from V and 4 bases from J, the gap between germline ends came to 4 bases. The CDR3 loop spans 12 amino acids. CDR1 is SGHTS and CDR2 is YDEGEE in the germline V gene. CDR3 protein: CASSLEAYGYTF. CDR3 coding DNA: TGTGCCAGCAGCTTGGAAGCCTATGGCTACACCTTC. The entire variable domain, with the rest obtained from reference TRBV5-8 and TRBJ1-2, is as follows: EAGVTQSPTHLIKTRGQQATLRCSPISGHTSVYWYQQALGLGLQFLLWYDEGEERNRGNFPPRFSGRQFPNYSSELNVNALELEDSALYLCASSLEAYGYTFGSGTRLTVV.

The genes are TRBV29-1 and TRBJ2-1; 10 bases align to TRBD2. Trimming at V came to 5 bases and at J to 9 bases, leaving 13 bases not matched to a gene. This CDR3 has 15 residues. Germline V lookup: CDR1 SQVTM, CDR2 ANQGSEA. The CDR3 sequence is CSVSPTSGKSSEQFF. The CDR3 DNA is TGCAGCGTTTCCCCTACTAGCGGGAAATCGAGTGAGCAGTTCTTC.

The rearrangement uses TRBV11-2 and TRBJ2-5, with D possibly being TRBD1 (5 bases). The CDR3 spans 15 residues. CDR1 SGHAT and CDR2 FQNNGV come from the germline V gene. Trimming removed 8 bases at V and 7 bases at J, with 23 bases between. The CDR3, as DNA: TGTGCCAGCTCAGCTTTATACGCGAAACAGGTGACCCAGTACTTC. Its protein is CASSALYAKQVTQYF.

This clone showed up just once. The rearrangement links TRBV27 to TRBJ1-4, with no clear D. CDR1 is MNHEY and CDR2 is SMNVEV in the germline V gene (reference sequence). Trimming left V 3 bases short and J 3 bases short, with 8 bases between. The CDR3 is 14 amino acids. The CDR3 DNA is TGTGCCAGCAGTTTTAATGGGCCTAATGAAAAACTGTTTTTT. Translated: CASSFNGPNEKLFF.

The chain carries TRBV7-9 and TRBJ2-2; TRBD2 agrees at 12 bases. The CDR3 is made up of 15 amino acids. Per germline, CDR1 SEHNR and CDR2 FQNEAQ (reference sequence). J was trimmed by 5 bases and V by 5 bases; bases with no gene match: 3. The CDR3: CASSPSGGATGELFF. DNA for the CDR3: TGTGCCAGCAGCCCTAGCGGGGGGGCGACCGGGGAGCTGTTTTTT.

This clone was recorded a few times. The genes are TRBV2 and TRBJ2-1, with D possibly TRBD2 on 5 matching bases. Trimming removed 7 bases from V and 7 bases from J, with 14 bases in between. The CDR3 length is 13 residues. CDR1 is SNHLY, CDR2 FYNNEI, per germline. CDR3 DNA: TGTGCCAGCACCCCAAGTGGAGGTAATGAGCAGTTCTTC. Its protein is CASTPSGGNEQFF.